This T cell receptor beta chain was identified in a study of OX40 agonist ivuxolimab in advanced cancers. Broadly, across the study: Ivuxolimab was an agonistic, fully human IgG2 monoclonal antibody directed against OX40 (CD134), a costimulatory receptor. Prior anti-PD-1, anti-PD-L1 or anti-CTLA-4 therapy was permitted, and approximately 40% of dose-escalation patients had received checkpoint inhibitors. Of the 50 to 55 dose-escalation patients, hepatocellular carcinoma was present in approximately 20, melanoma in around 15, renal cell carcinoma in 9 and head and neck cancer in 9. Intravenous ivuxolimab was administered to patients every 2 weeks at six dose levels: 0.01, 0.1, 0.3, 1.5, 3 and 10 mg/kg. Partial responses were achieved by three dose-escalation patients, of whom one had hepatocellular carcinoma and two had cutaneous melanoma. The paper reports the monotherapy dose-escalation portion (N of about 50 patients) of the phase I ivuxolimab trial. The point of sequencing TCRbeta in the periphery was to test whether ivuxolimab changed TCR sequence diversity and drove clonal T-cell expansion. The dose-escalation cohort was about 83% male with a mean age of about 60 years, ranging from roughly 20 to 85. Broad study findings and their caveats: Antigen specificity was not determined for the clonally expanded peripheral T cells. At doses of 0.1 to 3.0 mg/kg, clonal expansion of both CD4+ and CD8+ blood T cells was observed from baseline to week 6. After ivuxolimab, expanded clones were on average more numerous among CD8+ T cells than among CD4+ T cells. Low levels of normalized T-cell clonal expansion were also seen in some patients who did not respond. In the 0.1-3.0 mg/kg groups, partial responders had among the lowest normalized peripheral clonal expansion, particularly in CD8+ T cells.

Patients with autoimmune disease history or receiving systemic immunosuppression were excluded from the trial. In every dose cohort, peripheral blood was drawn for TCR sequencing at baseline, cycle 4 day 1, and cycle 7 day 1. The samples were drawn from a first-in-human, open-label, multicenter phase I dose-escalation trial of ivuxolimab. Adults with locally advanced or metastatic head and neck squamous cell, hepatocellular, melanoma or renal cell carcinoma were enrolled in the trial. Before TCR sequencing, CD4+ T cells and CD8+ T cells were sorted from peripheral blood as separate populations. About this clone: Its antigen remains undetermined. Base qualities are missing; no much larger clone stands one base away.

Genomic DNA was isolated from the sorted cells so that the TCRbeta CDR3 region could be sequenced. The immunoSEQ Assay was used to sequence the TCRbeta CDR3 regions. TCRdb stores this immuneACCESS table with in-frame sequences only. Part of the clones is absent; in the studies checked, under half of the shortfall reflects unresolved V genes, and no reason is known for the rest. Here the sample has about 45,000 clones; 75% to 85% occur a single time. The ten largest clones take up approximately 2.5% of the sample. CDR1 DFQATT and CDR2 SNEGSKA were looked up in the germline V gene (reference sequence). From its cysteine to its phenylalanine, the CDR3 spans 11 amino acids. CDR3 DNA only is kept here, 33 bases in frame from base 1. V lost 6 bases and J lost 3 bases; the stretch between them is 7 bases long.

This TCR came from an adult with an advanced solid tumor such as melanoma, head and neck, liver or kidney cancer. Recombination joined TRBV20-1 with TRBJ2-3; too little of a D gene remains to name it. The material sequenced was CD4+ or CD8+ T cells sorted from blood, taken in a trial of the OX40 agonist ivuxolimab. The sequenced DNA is TGCAGTGCCCTCTGGACAGATACGCAGTATTTT. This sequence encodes CSALWTDTQYF.